Detailed here is one T cell receptor beta chain. Its antigen is not known. The sample originates from a study of cytomegalovirus exposure and HLA in healthy donors. Study outcomes and limitations: Among TCR beta chains, those listed as cytomegalovirus-associated numbered over 150. One later analysis reportedly identified an Asian-associated ancestry cluster that showed fewer N-insertions than the approximately 600-donor mean. It has been reported that TCR beta sequences accurately predicted the HLA-A and HLA-B alleles of most subjects. A later analysis showed that HLA-associated TCR beta chains had undergone more clonal expansion than equally common others.

The CDR3 has 13 residues. V lost 3 bases and J lost 3, with 8 bases in between. Germline CDR1 is KGHSH and CDR2 is LQKENI. Primers: 60 Vbeta forward and 13 Jbeta reverse. Clones were sequenced by immunoSEQ multiplex PCR, and TCRdb holds only the in-frame ones, with some missing. The repertoire holds roughly 140,000 clones, with almost 85% as singletons. The chain is built from TRBV18 and TRBJ2-5, with a weak D call TRBD2 (5 bases). This receptor was identified in a man aged 25-45 years in good health and CMV-seropositive. The sequenced sample consisted of PBMCs. CDR3 region: CASSPPGKETQYF. The CDR3 region has the DNA TGTGCCAGCTCACCTCCGGGGAAAGAGACCCAGTACTTC.